This T cell receptor (beta chain) came from a study of blood T cell repertoires in COVID-19. Whole-study context: Whether acute or convalescent, the COVID-19 samples came from the United States, Italy and Spain.

Authors' processing steps: Quantification of nucleated cells was approximated via reference gene primer amplification. Assay: immunoSEQ multiplex PCR; the TCRdb copy retains only in-frame clones and omits some. V and J calls and clone size are as listed in that table; D and trimming were resolved from the DNA. The sample contains roughly 50,000 clones, around 86% of which appear only once. V lost 8 bases and J lost 7; bases outside the gene matches: 5. Germline-derived CDR1 and CDR2 are KGHDR and SFDVKD. The CDR3 is 14 residues long. The gene calls are TRBV24-1 and TRBJ2-2, with 11 bases lining up with TRBD1. The sequenced sample consisted of peripheral blood. The clonotype comes from a woman of 80 years or more with COVID-19, enrolled during active disease. CDR3 loop: CATKGQGEVGELFF. In DNA form, the CDR3 reads TGTGCCACCAAGGGACAGGGGGAGGTCGGGGAGCTGTTTTTT.